This T cell receptor beta chain was captured in a study of blood T cell repertoires in COVID-19. Study in general: COVID-19 samples, acute and convalescent, were from the United States, Italy and Spain. Sample material is recorded as cDNA or gDNA derived from T cells, B-cell-depleted T cells, or PBMCs.

Participant-reported clinical history was the basis for cohort assignment. From germline, CDR1 is SGHTA and CDR2 FQGNSA. Trimming took 0 bases from V and 4 from J; bases not matched to a gene: 2. CDR3 length: 15 amino acids. As handled by the study authors: Using reference gene primer amplification, nucleated cell counts were estimated. Generated by immunoSEQ multiplex PCR, the TCRdb table keeps only in-frame clones and is missing some. V, J and clone size are taken as reported in that table, and D and trimming were inferred from the DNA itself. Of about 320,000 clones listed, around 90% are singletons.

The origin of this receptor is a man aged 55 to 70 who had recovered from COVID-19. The genes are TRBV7-2 and TRBJ2-5; 10 nucleotides match TRBD2. The sequencing sample was made of PBMCs or T cells enriched from blood (not recorded which). The CDR3 coding sequence is TGTGCCAGCAGCTTAGCAGCGGGAGGGATAGAGACCCAGTACTTC. Translating gives CASSLAAGGIETQYF. Drawing the rest from reference TRBV7-2 and TRBJ2-5, the complete variable domain is GAGVSQSPSNKVTEKGKDVELRCDPISGHTALYWYRQSLGQGLEFLIYFQGNSAPDKSGLPSDRFSAERTGGSVSTLTIQRTQQEDSAVYLCASSLAAGGIETQYFGPGTRLLVL.